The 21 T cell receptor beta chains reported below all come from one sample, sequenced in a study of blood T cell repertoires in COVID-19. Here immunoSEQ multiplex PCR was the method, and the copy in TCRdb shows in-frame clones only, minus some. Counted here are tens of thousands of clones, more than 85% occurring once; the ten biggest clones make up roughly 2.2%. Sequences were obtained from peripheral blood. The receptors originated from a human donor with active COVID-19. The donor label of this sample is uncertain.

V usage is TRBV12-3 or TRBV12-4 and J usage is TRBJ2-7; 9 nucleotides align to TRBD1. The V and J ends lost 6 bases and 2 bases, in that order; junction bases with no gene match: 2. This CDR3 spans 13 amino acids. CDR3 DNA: TGTGCCAGCAGCGGGACAGGGCCCTACGAGCAGTACTTC. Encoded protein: CASSGTGPYEQYF.

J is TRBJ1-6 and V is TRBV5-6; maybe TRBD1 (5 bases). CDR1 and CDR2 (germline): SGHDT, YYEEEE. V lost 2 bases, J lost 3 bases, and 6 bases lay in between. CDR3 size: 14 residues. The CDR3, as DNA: TGTGCCAGCAGCTTTGACAGCTATAATTCACCCCTCCACTTT. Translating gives CASSFDSYNSPLHF.

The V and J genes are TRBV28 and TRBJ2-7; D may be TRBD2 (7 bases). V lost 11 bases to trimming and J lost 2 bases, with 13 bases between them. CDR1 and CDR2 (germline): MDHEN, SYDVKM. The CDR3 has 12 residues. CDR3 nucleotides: TGTGCCGCGGGGGCTCCCCCCTACGAGCAGTACTTC. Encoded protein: CAAGAPPYEQYF.

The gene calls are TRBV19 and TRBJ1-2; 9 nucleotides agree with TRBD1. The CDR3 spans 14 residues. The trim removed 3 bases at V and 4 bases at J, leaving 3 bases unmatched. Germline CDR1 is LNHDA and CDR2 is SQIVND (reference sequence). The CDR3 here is CASSITGGAYGYTF. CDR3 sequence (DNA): TGTGCCAGTAGTATTACAGGGGGCGCCTATGGCTACACCTTC. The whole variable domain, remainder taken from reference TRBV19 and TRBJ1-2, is DGGITQSPKYLFRKEGQNVTLSCEQNLNHDAMYWYRQDPGQGLRLIYYSQIVNDFQKGDIAEGYSVSREKKESFPLTVTSAQKNPTAFYLCASSITGGAYGYTFGSGTRLTVV.

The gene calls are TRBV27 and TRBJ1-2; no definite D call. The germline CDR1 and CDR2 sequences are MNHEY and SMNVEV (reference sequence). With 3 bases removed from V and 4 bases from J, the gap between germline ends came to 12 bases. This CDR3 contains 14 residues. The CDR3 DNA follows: TGTGCCAGCAGTTTTGCCGGGTTCGGCTATGGCTACACCTTC. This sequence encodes CASSFAGFGYGYTF.

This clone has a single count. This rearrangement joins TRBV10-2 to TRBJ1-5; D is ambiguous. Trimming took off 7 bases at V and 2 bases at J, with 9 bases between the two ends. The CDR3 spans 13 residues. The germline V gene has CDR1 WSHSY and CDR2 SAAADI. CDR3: CASMRWGNQPQHF. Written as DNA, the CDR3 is TGCGCCAGCATGCGGTGGGGCAATCAGCCCCAGCATTTT.

CDR3 DNA sequence: TGTGCCACCAGCACCGTCCGGACAGGGAGCTCCTACGAGCAGTACTTC. It specifies CATSTVRTGSSYEQYF. The genes are TRBV15 and TRBJ2-7; TRBD1 agrees at 8 bases. V shed 4 bases and J 0 bases; nucleotides not matched to a gene: 8. Germline lookup yields CDR1 LNHNV and CDR2 YYDKDF (reference sequence). The CDR3 is 16 amino acids. The full variable domain, in which reference TRBV15 and TRBJ2-7 provide the parts outside the CDR3, is DAMVIQNPRYQVTQFGKPVTLSCSQTLNHNVMYWYQQKSSQAPKLLFHYYDKDFNNEADTPDNFQSRRPNTSFCFLDIRSPGLGDTAMYLCATSTVRTGSSYEQYFGPGTRLTVT.

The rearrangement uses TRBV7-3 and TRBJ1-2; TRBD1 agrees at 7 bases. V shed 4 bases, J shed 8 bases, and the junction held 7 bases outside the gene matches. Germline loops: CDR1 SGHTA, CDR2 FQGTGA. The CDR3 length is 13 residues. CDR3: CASSSRGGWGYTF. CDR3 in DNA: TGTGCCAGCAGCTCGAGAGGGGGCTGGGGCTACACCTTC.

This CDR3 reads CASRRLAGPDTQYF. The CDR3 DNA reads as TGTGCCAGCAGACGACTAGCTGGTCCAGATACGCAGTATTTT. The rearrangement joins TRBV2 to TRBJ2-3, with 7 nucleotides matching TRBD2. CDR3 length equals 14 residues. V was pared by 6 bases and J by 4 bases, with 7 bases of the junction left unmatched. Germline assignment: CDR1 SNHLY and CDR2 FYNNEI. The entire variable domain, with the rest obtained from reference TRBV2 and TRBJ2-3, is as follows: EPEVTQTPSHQVTQMGQEVILRCVPISNHLYFYWYRQILGQKVEFLVSFYNNEISEKSEIFDDQFSVERPDGSNFTLKIRSTKLEDSAMYFCASRRLAGPDTQYFGPGTRLTVL.

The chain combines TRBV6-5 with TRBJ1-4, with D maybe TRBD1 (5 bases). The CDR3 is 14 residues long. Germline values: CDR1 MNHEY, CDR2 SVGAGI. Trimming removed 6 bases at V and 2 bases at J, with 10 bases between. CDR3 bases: TGTGCCAGCAGGGGGCTACAGACTAATGAAAAACTGTTTTTT. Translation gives CASRGLQTNEKLFF.

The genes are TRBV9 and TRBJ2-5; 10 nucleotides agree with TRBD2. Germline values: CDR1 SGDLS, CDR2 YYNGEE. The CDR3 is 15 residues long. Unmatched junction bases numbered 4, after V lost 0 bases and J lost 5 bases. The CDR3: CASSVGVAGGETQYF. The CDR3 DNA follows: TGTGCCAGCAGCGTAGGGGTAGCGGGGGGTGAGACCCAGTACTTC.

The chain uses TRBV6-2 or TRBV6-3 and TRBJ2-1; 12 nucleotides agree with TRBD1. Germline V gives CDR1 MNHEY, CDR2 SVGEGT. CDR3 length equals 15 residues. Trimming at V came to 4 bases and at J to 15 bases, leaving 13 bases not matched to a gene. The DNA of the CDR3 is TGTGCCAGCAGTTCCTTGGGACAGGGGGCAGCGCGGACGTTCTTC. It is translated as CASSSLGQGAARTFF.

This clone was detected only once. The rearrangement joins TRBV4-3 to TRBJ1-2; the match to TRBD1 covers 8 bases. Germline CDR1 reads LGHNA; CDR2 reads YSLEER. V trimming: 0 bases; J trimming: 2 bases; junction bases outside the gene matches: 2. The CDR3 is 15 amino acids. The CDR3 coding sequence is TGCGCCAGCAGCCAAGACAGGGGGCGGAACTATGGCTACACCTTC. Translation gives CASSQDRGRNYGYTF.

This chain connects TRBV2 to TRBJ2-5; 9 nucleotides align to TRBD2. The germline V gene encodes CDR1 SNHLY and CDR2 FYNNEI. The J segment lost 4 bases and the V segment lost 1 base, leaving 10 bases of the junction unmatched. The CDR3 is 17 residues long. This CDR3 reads CASSEDVGLAGRETQYF. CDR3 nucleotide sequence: TGTGCCAGCAGTGAAGATGTCGGCCTAGCGGGAAGAGAGACCCAGTACTTC.

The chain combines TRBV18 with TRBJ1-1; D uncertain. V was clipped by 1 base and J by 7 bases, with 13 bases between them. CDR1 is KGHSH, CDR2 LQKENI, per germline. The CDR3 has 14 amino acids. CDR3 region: CASSPLLRASEAFF. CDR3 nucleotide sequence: TGTGCCAGCTCACCACTACTACGAGCGAGTGAAGCTTTCTTT.

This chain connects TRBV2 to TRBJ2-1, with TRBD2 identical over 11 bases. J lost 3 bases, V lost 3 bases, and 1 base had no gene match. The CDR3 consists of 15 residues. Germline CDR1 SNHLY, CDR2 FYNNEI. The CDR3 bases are TGTGCCAGCAGTGATACTAGCGGGAGCTACAATGAGCAGTTCTTC. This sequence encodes CASSDTSGSYNEQFF.

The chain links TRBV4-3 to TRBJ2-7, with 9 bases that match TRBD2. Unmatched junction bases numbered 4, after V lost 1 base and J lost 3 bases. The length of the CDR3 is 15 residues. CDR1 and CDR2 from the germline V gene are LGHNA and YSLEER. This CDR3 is CASSQGLAGNYEQYF. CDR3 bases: TGCGCCAGCAGCCAAGGGCTAGCGGGGAACTACGAGCAGTACTTC.

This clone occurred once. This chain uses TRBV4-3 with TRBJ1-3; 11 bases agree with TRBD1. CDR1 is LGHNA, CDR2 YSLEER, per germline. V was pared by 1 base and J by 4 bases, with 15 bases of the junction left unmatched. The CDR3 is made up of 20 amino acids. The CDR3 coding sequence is TGCGCCAGCAGCCAAGCAATTACGGGGACAGGGGGATCGCGGGGAAACACCATATATTTT. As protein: CASSQAITGTGGSRGNTIYF.

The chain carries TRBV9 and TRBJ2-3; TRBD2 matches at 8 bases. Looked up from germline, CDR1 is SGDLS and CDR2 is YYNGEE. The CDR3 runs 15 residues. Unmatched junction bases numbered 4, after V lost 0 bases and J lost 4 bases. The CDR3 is CASSVGSGVADTQYF. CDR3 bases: TGTGCCAGCAGCGTAGGTAGCGGGGTGGCAGATACGCAGTATTTT.

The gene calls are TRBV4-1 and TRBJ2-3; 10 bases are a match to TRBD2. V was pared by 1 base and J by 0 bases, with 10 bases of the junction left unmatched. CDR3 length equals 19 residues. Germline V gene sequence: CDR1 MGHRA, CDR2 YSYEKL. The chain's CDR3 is CASSQALLAGDPSTDTQYF. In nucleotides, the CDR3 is TGCGCCAGCAGCCAAGCCCTCCTAGCGGGGGACCCTAGCACAGATACGCAGTATTTT.

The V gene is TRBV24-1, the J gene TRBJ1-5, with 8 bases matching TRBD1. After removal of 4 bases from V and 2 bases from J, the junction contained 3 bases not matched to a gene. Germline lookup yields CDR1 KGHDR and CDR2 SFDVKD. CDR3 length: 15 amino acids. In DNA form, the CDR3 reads TGTGCCACCAGTGACCGGGGACAGGGCAATCAGCCCCAGCATTTT. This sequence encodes CATSDRGQGNQPQHF.